The present T cell receptor (beta chain) was sequenced within a study of cytomegalovirus exposure and HLA in healthy donors. A remark on this clone: Its cognate antigen is unknown.

Study outcomes and limitations: In a later analysis, common viral pathogens appeared linked to several of the most significant clusters. When a later analysis compared HLA-associated TCR beta chains with equally common others, the HLA-associated chains turned out to be more clonally expanded and to have lower generation probabilities. On later analysis, the bulk of CMV-associated TCR beta chains appeared to be HLA-restricted.

Germline V lookup: CDR1 MNHNY, CDR2 SVGAGI (reference sequence). Unmatched junction bases numbered 8, after V lost 2 bases and J lost 6 bases. The CDR3 has 15 residues. PCR involved 60 Vbeta and 13 Jbeta primers. Using immunoSEQ multiplex PCR, the repertoire was profiled, and TCRdb retains in-frame clones only, with some absent. The table has approximately 150,000 clones, around 80% seen once. Sequenced sample: PBMCs. The TCR sequence derives from a man aged 40-49 years in good health and CMV-seronegative. V usage is TRBV6-6 and J usage is TRBJ2-3; 7 bases match TRBD1. The CDR3 region is CASSYGSQGVDTQYF. The CDR3 nucleotides read TGTGCCAGCAGTTACGGATCTCAGGGGGTGGATACGCAGTATTTT.